This T cell receptor (beta chain) came from a study of Ad26.COV2.S vaccination and SARS-CoV-2 variants. The table came from immunoSEQ multiplex PCR; TCRdb's copy has only in-frame clones and leaves some out. Found here are 300,000 to 400,000 clones, around 84% of them singletons; the top ten hold more than 1.5%. Treatment of the sample: around 19 received Ad26.COV2.S at low or high dose, single or two shots; 5 received placebo; per-sample allocation not given. Day 63 following the first vaccine or placebo injection was when the samples were taken. Germline V CDR1 and CDR2: MGHRA, YSYEKL. Trimming shortened V by 3 bases and J by 4 bases, and 17 bases separated the two germline ends. The CDR3 totals 16 residues.

This clonotype was obtained from a person aged 18-65 years who received the Ad26.COV2.S COVID-19 vaccine or a placebo. Sequencing used peripheral blood, obtained in a trial of Ad26.COV2.S vaccine versus placebo. The chain carries TRBV4-1 and TRBJ2-3, with D perhaps matching TRBD2 (5 bases). The CDR3 loop is CASSHPRGSYADTQYF. DNA for the CDR3: TGCGCCAGCAGCCACCCCCGGGGATCTTATGCAGATACGCAGTATTTT.